The present TCR beta chain was sequenced within a study of cytomegalovirus exposure and HLA in healthy donors. Study-level information: The study placed 70% to 85% of its roughly 430 genotyped donors in the Caucasian-associated ancestry cluster. General study points: A previous analysis found most TCR beta V segments productive roughly 87% or roughly 30% of the time.

It was with 60 Vbeta and 13 Jbeta primers that the PCR ran. Measured with immunoSEQ multiplex PCR; TCRdb has only the in-frame clones, and not every one. This sample has 50,000 to 70,000 clones; 60% to 80% occur once, and the top ten carry around 2.8%. The CDR3 is 14 residues long. Trimming shortened V by 3 bases and J by 2 bases, and 10 bases separated the two germline ends. CDR1 SGHVS and CDR2 FNYEAQ come from the germline V gene. On this clone: Its antigen is as yet unknown.

This clonotype was sampled from a man younger than 40 in good health and CMV-seronegative. V usage is TRBV7-6 and J usage is TRBJ2-5, with D perhaps matching TRBD2 (6 bases). The source material was PBMCs. CDR3 in DNA: TGTGCCAGCAGCTTCTCCGGGAGACAAGAGACCCAGTACTTC. It translates to CASSFSGRQETQYF.